This T cell receptor (beta chain) emerged from a study of memory CD4+ T cells and cytomegalovirus serostatus. Study-wide context: Healthy Belgian adult donors included under ten CMV-positive and approximately 25 CMV-negative people.

In this sample, this clone turned up a few times. The antigen is unknown. Single viable CD3+CD4+CD8-CD45RO+ cells were sorted as the memory CD4+ T cells. CMV serostatus came from serum IgG against pp150, pp28, p38, p52. Whole-study results and caveats: Each of 65 to 75 CMV-associated TCRbeta sequences occurred in one to five individuals.

Method: immunoSEQ multiplex PCR; TCRdb's copy keeps in-frame clones and lacks some. The data hold around 99,000 clones, with 80% observed a single time. This CDR3 is built from 17 residues. V shed 3 bases and J 3 bases; nucleotides not matched to a gene: 10. In germline, CDR1 is MNHEY, CDR2 SMNVEV (reference sequence). The TCR sequence derives from an adult in good health and CMV-seropositive. Material for sequencing was memory CD4+ T cells from blood. The chain recombines TRBV27 with TRBJ2-7; TRBD2 matches at 11 bases. CDR3 bases: TGTGCCAGCAGTTTCTCAAAAACTAGCGGGAGAGTCTACGAGCAGTACTTC. The encoded protein is CASSFSKTSGRVYEQYF.